These 3 T cell receptor beta chains were sequenced from one sample in a study of regulatory T cells in long-lasting Graves disease. CDR3-region Arm-PCR and iRepertoire HTBI primers produced the TCR beta libraries. TCRdb reprocessed the multiplex PCR reads via MiXCR and lists one record per CDR3 protein. There are about 430,000 distinct CDR3 sequences in the sample; around 20% occur only once, and roughly an eighth lies in the top ten. The time point here: persistent/refractory GD, antithyroid drugs over 5 years with positive TRAb. Researchers made the TCR library from RNA that was extracted from PBMCs. This sample comprised peripheral blood mononuclear cells (PBMCs), obtained when the disease was refractory, from a patient treated with antithyroid drugs. All receptors derive from a female donor with Graves disease.

This clonotype was detected many times. The chain carries TRBV2 and TRBJ1-2; maybe TRBD1 (6 bases). CDR1 is SNHLY and CDR2 is FYNNEI in the germline V gene. This CDR3 has 12 amino acids. Trimming removed 6 bases at V and 6 bases at J, with 11 bases between. The DNA of the CDR3 is TGTGCCAGCAGAAAGGACAGAGATGGCTACACCTTC. Translated, it gives CASRKDRDGYTF.

This clonotype was found many times. V is TRBV3-1 and J is TRBJ2-5; D is uncertain. Germline-derived CDR1 and CDR2 are LGHDT and YNNKEL (reference sequence). CDR3 length: 14 residues. Trimming removed 5 bases from V and 1 base from J, with 11 bases in between. The CDR3 DNA sequence: TGTGCCAGCAGCAGCCCCGAACGCCAAGAGACCCAGTACTTC. Its protein is CASSSPERQETQYF.

Many counts were recorded for this clonotype. The chain carries TRBV4-1 and TRBJ1-4; 11 nucleotides agree with TRBD1. The V and J ends lost 5 bases and 1 base, in that order; junction bases with no gene match: 6. The germline V gene has CDR1 MGHRA and CDR2 YSYEKL. This CDR3 has 17 amino acids. The DNA for the CDR3 is TGCGCCAGCAGCTCACGGACAGGGGGCGAAACTAATGAAAAACTGTTTTTT. Protein: CASSSRTGGETNEKLFF.